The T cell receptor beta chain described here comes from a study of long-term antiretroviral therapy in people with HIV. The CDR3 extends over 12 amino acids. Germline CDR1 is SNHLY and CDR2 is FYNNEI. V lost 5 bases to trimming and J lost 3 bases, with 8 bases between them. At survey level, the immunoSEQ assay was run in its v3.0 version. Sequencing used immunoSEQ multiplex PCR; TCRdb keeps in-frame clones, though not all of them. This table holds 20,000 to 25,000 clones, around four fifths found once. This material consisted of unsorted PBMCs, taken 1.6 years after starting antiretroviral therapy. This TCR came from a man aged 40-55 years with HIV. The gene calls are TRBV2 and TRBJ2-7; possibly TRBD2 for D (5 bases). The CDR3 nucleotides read TGTGCCAGCAGTCTTGGACTCTACGAGCAGTACTTC. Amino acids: CASSLGLYEQYF.